A selection of T cell receptor beta chains follows, all from one sample in a study of Graves' ophthalmopathy and Graves' hyperthyroidism. TCRdb independently ran MiXCR on the multiplex PCR reads; one entry per CDR3 protein. The repertoire consists of over a million distinct CDR3 sequences, with about 38% occurring once and the leading ten covering 11%. Sequencing was carried out using peripheral blood or thyroid tissue (not recorded which). The receptors originated from an adult man with Graves' hyperthyroidism. Both conserved end residues are part of each CDR3.

J: TRBJ1-5
V: TRBV19
CDR3: CASKRTGEENQPQHF

J: TRBJ2-7
V: TRBV5-1
CDR3: CASSPGDGADLTYEQYF

J: TRBJ2-2
V: TRBV5-1
CDR3: CASSLASGINTGELFF

J: TRBJ1-2
V: TRBV10-3
CDR3: CAISDDSYGYTF

J: TRBJ1-4
V: TRBV29-1
CDR3: CSVFAVKNEKLFF

J: TRBJ1-2
V: TRBV29-1
CDR3: CSVTGTGESYGYTF

J: TRBJ2-7
V: TRBV7-2
CDR3: CASSLATGFNEQYF

J: TRBJ2-2
V: TRBV19
CDR3: CAGSISLGGELFF

J: TRBJ1-5
V: TRBV4-3
CDR3: CASSQVLGSQPQHF

J: TRBJ1-1
V: TRBV5-1
CDR3: CASSLEGALEAFF

J: TRBJ2-2
V: TRBV7-3
CDR3: CASRPPGLADTGELFF

J: TRBJ2-5
V: TRBV3-1
CDR3: CASSQVNTGMYQETQYF

J: TRBJ1-4
V: TRBV10-3
CDR3: CAISESRTGLNEKLFF

J: TRBJ2-7
V: TRBV7-2
CDR3: CASSQQGLASSYEQYF